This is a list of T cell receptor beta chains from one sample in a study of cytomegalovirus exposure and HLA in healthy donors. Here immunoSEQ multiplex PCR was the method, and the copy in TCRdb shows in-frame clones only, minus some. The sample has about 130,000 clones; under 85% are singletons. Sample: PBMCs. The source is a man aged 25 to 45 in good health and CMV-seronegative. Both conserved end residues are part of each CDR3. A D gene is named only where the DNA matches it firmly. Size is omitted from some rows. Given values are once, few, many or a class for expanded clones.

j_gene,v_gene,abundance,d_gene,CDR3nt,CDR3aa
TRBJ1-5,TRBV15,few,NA,TGTGCCACCAGCAGAGGAACAGGGTCAGGGCAGCCCCAGCATTTT,CATSRGTGSGQPQHF
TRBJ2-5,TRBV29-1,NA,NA,TGCAGCGTCGCACGTTACGGGGATTCGGGACAAAAAGAGACCCAGTACTTC,CSVARYGDSGQKETQYF
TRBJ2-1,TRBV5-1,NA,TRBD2,TGCGCCAGCAGCTTGGTTGGGACTAGCGGGAGAGATGAGCAGTTCTTC,CASSLVGTSGRDEQFF
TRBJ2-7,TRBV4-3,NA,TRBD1,TGCGCCAGCAGCCTCTACGGGACAGGTACCTCCTACGAGCAGTACTTC,CASSLYGTGTSYEQYF
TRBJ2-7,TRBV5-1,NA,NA,TGCGCCAGCAGCTCCCCTCAGTACGAGCAGTACTTC,CASSSPQYEQYF
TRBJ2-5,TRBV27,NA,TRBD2,TGTGCCAGCAGTTTGGCTAGCGGGAGGGCAGAGACCCAGTACTTC,CASSLASGRAETQYF
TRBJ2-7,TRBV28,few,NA,TGTGCCAGCAGTCACTACGAGCAGTACTTC,CASSHYEQYF
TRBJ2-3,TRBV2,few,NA,TGTGCCAGCATTCCTACAGGGATTACAGATACGCAGTATTTT,CASIPTGITDTQYF
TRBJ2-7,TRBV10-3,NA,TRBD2,TGTGCCAGGAGCGGTGAGCGGGAGGGCCCGTACGAGCAGTACTTC,CARSGEREGPYEQYF
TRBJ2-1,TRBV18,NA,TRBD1,TGTGCCAGCTCACCACCTCAACAGGGGGCCCGGTTGAATGAGCAGTTCTTC,CASSPPQQGARLNEQFF
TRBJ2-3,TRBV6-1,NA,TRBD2,TGTGCCAGCAGTGGAATCGGGACTAGCAATTGGACAGATACGCAGTATTTT,CASSGIGTSNWTDTQYF
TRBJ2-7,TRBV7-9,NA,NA,TGTGCCAGCAGCACGAGCGATGGGGGGATCGAGCAGTACTTC,CASSTSDGGIEQYF
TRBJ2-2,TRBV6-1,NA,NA,TGTGCCAGCAGTAAAAAGGGGGAAACCGGGGAGCTGTTTTTT,CASSKKGETGELFF
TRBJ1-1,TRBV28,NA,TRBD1,TGTGCCAGCAGTTTAAGTCGACAGGGGGCGTTTGAAGCTTTCTTT,CASSLSRQGAFEAFF
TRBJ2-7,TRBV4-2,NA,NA,TGTGCCAGCAGGCCGATTAATGGCGGCCCGGACTACGAGCAGTACTTC,CASRPINGGPDYEQYF
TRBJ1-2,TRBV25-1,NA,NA,TGTGCCAGCAGTGAATCCCCCAGAACCTATGGCTACACCTTC,CASSESPRTYGYTF
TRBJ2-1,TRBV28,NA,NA,TGTGCCAGCAGTTTACTAGTAGGTGAGCAGTTCTTC,CASSLLVGEQFF
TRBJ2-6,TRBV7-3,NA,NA,TGTGCCAGCAGCTTCTCCCCCGTAGTTGGTGGGGCCAACGTCCTGACTTTC,CASSFSPVVGGANVLTF
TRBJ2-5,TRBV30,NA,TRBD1,TGTGCCTGGAGTCGGGACAGGAAACTGGAGACCCAGTACTTC,CAWSRDRKLETQYF
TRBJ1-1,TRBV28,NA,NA,TGTGCCAGCAGTTTGGCAAAGGGGATCACTGAAGCTTTCTTT,CASSLAKGITEAFF
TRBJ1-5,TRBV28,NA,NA,TGTGCCACCTCAAGTCGAGGTTATAGCAATCAGCCCCAGCATTTT,CATSSRGYSNQPQHF
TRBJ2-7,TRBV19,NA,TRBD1,TGTGCCAGTAGTATCGGGGACAGCTCCTACGAGCAGTACTTC,CASSIGDSSYEQYF
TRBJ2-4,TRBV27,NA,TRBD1,TGTGCCAGCAGTTTATCCGGGACAGGGAGAAACATTCAGTACTTC,CASSLSGTGRNIQYF
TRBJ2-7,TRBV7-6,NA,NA,TGTGCCAGCAGCTTCGGGGGATCCTACGAGCAGTACTTC,CASSFGGSYEQYF
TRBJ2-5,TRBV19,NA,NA,TGTGCCAGTAGTATAGGCGGGGCTAGCGCCCAAGAGACCCAGTACTTC,CASSIGGASAQETQYF